One and the same sample provided the 30 T cell receptor beta chains below, sequenced in a study of patients and donors after allogeneic stem cell transplantation. Each CDR3 protein is one row after TCRdb ran MiXCR on the RT-PCR reads. The data contain about 960,000 distinct CDR3 sequences, over 15% of them singletons. Sequenced input: blood, either unsorted or a sorted T cell fraction (not recorded which). Receptors were obtained from a human donor who was either an allogeneic HSCT recipient or a stem cell or donor lymphocyte infusion donor (not recorded which). It is not recorded whose cells these are; they may come from a transplant donor.

The chain employs TRBV28 and TRBJ1-6; D is unclear. Between the trimmed V and J ends, which lost 2 bases and 7 bases, there was a span of 6 bases. The CDR3 is 13 residues long. Germline lookup yields CDR1 MDHEN and CDR2 SYDVKM. CDR3 nucleotide sequence: TGTGCCAGCAGTTTACAACTCAATTCACCCCTCCACTTT. Amino acid sequence: CASSLQLNSPLHF.

This clonotype was observed a few times. V and J are TRBV20-1 and TRBJ1-1; no clear D. CDR3 length equals 13 residues. Trimming left V 3 bases short and J 1 base short, with 9 bases between. CDR1 and CDR2 from the germline V gene are DFQATT and SNEGSKA (reference sequence). The CDR3 bases are TGCAGTGCTAGTTGGCCGCAGAACACTGAAGCTTTCTTT. Amino acid sequence: CSASWPQNTEAFF.

There are many counts of this clonotype. The chain has TRBV5-1 and TRBJ2-5, with TRBD2 matching 8 bases. With 5 bases clipped from V and 4 bases from J, the junction kept 7 bases outside the gene matches. The germline gives CDR1 SGHRS, CDR2 YFSETQ. This CDR3 comprises 14 residues. The CDR3 protein is CASSIAGGVETQYF. For the CDR3, the DNA is TGCGCCAGCAGTATTGCGGGGGGTGTAGAGACCCAGTACTTC. The entire variable domain, with the rest obtained from reference TRBV5-1 and TRBJ2-5, is as follows: KAGVTQTPRYLIKTRGQQVTLSCSPISGHRSVSWYQQTPGQGLQFLFEYFSETQRNKGNFPGRFSGRQFSNSRSEMNVSTLELGDSALYLCASSIAGGVETQYFGPGTRLLVL.

This clonotype was counted between two and nine times. The rearrangement joins TRBV4-3 to TRBJ2-1, with a weak D call TRBD2 (5 bases). The CDR3 has 15 residues. Per germline, CDR1 LGHNA and CDR2 YSLEER. With 1 base removed from V and 10 bases from J, the gap between germline ends came to 17 bases. The CDR3 sequence is CASSQGDYRGNEQFF. As DNA, the CDR3 is TGCGCCAGCAGCCAAGGGGATTACCGGGGAAACGAGCAGTTCTTC.

A few counts support this clonotype. Written as DNA, the CDR3 is TGCAGTGCCATCGTCAGAGGGACTACAACGTACGAGCAGTACTTC. Encoded protein: CSAIVRGTTTYEQYF. The chain recombines TRBV20-1 with TRBJ2-7, with 7 bases that match TRBD2. In germline, CDR1 is DFQATT, CDR2 SNEGSKA (reference sequence). This CDR3 has 15 residues. Losses at the gene ends were 6 bases for V and 4 bases for J; bases not matched to a gene: 15.

This clonotype has just a few counts. The genes are TRBV5-1 and TRBJ2-1; D not resolved. This CDR3 has 15 amino acids. Germline V lookup: CDR1 SGHRS, CDR2 YFSETQ. The V end was cut by 3 bases, the J end by 1 base, with 11 bases between. The CDR3 DNA follows: TGCGCCAGCAGCTCAAAAGAGAGGTCCTACAATGAGCAGTTCTTC. Translated, it gives CASSSKERSYNEQFF. The variable domain in full, completed from reference TRBV5-1 and TRBJ2-1, reads KAGVTQTPRYLIKTRGQQVTLSCSPISGHRSVSWYQQTPGQGLQFLFEYFSETQRNKGNFPGRFSGRQFSNSRSEMNVSTLELGDSALYLCASSSKERSYNEQFFGPGTRLTVL.

The chain is built from TRBV5-1 and TRBJ2-7, with TRBD1 identical over 8 bases. In germline, CDR1 is SGHRS, CDR2 YFSETQ. V gave up 5 bases and J gave up 1 base; unmatched junction bases: 11. The CDR3 consists of 16 residues. The CDR3 is CASRPPGQVGSYEQYF. DNA for the CDR3: TGCGCCAGCAGACCTCCGGGACAGGTAGGATCCTACGAGCAGTACTTC.

This clonotype was seen a handful of times. The chain has TRBV6-1 and TRBJ2-7, with 8 bases identical to TRBD2. CDR3 length equals 15 residues. Germline V gene data show CDR1 as MNHNS and CDR2 as SASEGT. V lost 6 bases, J lost 6 bases, and 13 bases stayed unmatched. CDR3 nucleotide sequence: TGTGCCAGCAGCCCCGGGACTAGTGGTGCGGGCGAGCAGTACTTC. This encodes CASSPGTSGAGEQYF.

This rearrangement joins TRBV3-1 to TRBJ2-3; D unclear. Trimming shortened V by 1 base and J by 1 base, and 12 bases separated the two germline ends. The germline V gene has CDR1 LGHDT and CDR2 YNNKEL (reference sequence). The CDR3 covers 16 residues. The chain's CDR3 is CASSQVRPTRTDTQYF. The CDR3 nucleotides are TGTGCCAGCAGCCAAGTGAGGCCGACTCGCACAGATACGCAGTATTTT.

V usage is TRBV4-2 and J usage is TRBJ1-1; a possible D gene is TRBD1 (5 bases). The CDR3 is 15 residues long. CDR1 and CDR2 (germline): LGHNA, YNFKEQ. Trimming left V 0 bases short and J 1 base short, with 9 bases between. The CDR3 nucleotides are TGTGCCAGCAGCCAAGATGGGGCTGGGAACACTGAAGCTTTCTTT. Its translation is CASSQDGAGNTEAFF.

This clonotype was picked up a small number of times. Here the CDR3 reads CSARVLDKDNSPLHF. The CDR3 bases are TGCAGTGCTAGAGTTCTTGACAAGGATAATTCACCCCTCCACTTT. The chain links TRBV20-1 to TRBJ1-6; D gene unclear. Trimming pared 1 base from V and 5 bases from J, leaving 12 bases between. This CDR3 comprises 15 residues. CDR1 DFQATT and CDR2 SNEGSKA come from the germline V gene (reference sequence).

The chain links TRBV7-6 to TRBJ2-2, with D unresolved. V lost 2 bases and J lost 8, with 12 bases in between. The CDR3 totals 14 residues. CDR1 is SGHVS, CDR2 FNYEAQ, per germline. The CDR3 nucleotides read TGTGCCAGCAGCTTAAAGATAATGGGAGGGGAGCTGTTTTTT. It yields the protein CASSLKIMGGELFF.

This clonotype came up a few times. The V call is TRBV29-1, the J call TRBJ1-1; D perhaps matches TRBD1 (5 bases). CDR1 SQVTM and CDR2 ANQGSEA come from the germline V gene. The CDR3 contains 13 residues. The germline V and J ends were trimmed by 5 bases and 1 base, with 11 bases remaining between them. This chain's CDR3 is CSVKGRANTEAFF. The CDR3 region has the DNA TGCAGCGTTAAGGGACGGGCGAACACTGAAGCTTTCTTT.

This clonotype was counted many times. The rearrangement joins TRBV12-3 or TRBV12-4 to TRBJ2-2; 8 nucleotides align to TRBD1. Losses at the gene ends were 6 bases for V and 4 bases for J; bases not matched to a gene: 13. The length of the CDR3 is 17 residues. CDR3 coding DNA: TGTGCCAGCAGCTCGATCCTAGGGACAGGCGGCACCGGGGAGCTGTTTTTT. Its protein is CASSSILGTGGTGELFF.

The V call is TRBV4-1, the J call TRBJ1-2; D is uncertain. Between the trimmed V and J ends, which lost 2 bases and 7 bases, there was a span of 11 bases. Germline loops: CDR1 MGHRA, CDR2 YSYEKL. This CDR3 spans 13 amino acids. The CDR3 sequence is CASSQLEALGYTF. The CDR3, as DNA: TGCGCCAGCAGCCAATTGGAGGCCCTTGGCTACACCTTC.

A few counts support this clonotype. The chain carries TRBV6-1 and TRBJ1-5; possible D gene TRBD1, 5 bases. V was clipped by 8 bases and J by 0 bases, with 11 bases between them. The length of the CDR3 is 14 residues. Germline V gives CDR1 MNHNS, CDR2 SASEGT. The DNA of the CDR3 is TGTGCCAGCCGTCGGGGGTATAGCAATCAGCCCCAGCATTTT. Translation gives CASRRGYSNQPQHF.

For this clonotype: A read error may explain this, as a much larger clone is one base away. The J gene is TRBJ2-7, the V gene TRBV4-1; D unclear. Germline V gives CDR1 MGHRA, CDR2 YSYEKL. V lost 3 bases to trimming and J lost 2 bases, with 8 bases between them. This CDR3 is built from 13 residues. In DNA form, the CDR3 reads TGCGCCAGCAGCCATGGCAGTACCTACGAGCAGTACTTC. The encoded protein is CASSHGSTYEQYF.

The V and J genes are TRBV27 and TRBJ2-3, with D tentatively TRBD2 (6 bases). The V gene lost 0 bases and the J gene lost 0 bases, with 10 bases spanning the gap. This CDR3 region has 16 residues. CDR1 is MNHEY, CDR2 SMNVEV, per germline (reference sequence). The CDR3 here is CASSLSGGVSTDTQYF. In DNA, the CDR3 is TGTGCCAGCAGTTTATCGGGCGGGGTTAGCACAGATACGCAGTATTTT.

The chain combines TRBV20-1 with TRBJ1-6; D perhaps matches TRBD1 (5 bases). There are 12 residues in the CDR3. Germline V lookup: CDR1 DFQATT, CDR2 SNEGSKA (reference sequence). V lost 3 bases and J lost 13, with 13 bases in between. The CDR3 here is CSASRAGNPLHF. The CDR3 DNA sequence: TGCAGTGCTAGTCGGGCAGGGAACCCCCTCCACTTT.

As regards this clonotype: A junction end diverges from the germline sequence, so it may reflect a read error. This chain links TRBV7-2 with TRBJ2-1, with 16 bases identical to TRBD2. This CDR3 is 17 amino acids long. Germline loops: CDR1 SGHTA, CDR2 FQGNSA. CDR3 amino acids: CASSMSGLAGGPNAQFF. CDR3 nucleotides: TGTGCCAGCAGCATGTCGGGACTAGCGGGGGGGCCGAATGCGCAGTTCTTC. Using reference TRBV7-2 and TRBJ2-1 for the parts outside the CDR3, the full variable domain is GAGVSQSPSNKVTEKGKDVELRCDPISGHTALYWYRQSLGQGLEFLIYFQGNSAPDKSGLPSDRFSAERTGGSVSTLTIQRTQQEDSAVYLCASSMSGLAGGPNAQFFGPGTRLTVL.

The chain uses TRBV28 and TRBJ1-1, with a tentative D call TRBD1 (5 bases). The CDR3 runs 13 residues. Trimming shortened V by 4 bases and J by 10 bases, and 16 bases separated the two germline ends. Looked up from germline, CDR1 is MDHEN and CDR2 is SYDVKM. The CDR3 is CASSSPSRGRAFF. The CDR3 nucleotides read TGTGCCAGCAGTTCCCCTTCGAGGGGACGAGCTTTCTTT.

The chain couples TRBV5-1 to TRBJ1-1; 7 nucleotides align to TRBD1. This CDR3 has 14 amino acids. V was clipped by 0 bases and J by 4 bases; unmatched bases: 3. Per germline, CDR1 SGHRS and CDR2 YFSETQ. The CDR3 spells CASSLDRGFTEAFF. For the CDR3, the DNA is TGCGCCAGCAGCTTGGACAGGGGTTTCACTGAAGCTTTCTTT.

In its sample, this clonotype was seen a few times. V gene TRBV5-1 combines with J gene TRBJ2-3; D is undetermined. V lost 2 bases to trimming and J lost 2 bases, with 18 bases between them. Germline V gives CDR1 SGHRS, CDR2 YFSETQ. CDR3 size: 17 residues. The CDR3 region has the DNA TGCGCCAGCAGCTTTTTAAGGGCCACCGAACTCACAGATACGCAGTATTTT. Its translation is CASSFLRATELTDTQYF.

The chain links TRBV20-1 to TRBJ2-7; 12 bases map to TRBD2. V lost 1 base, J lost 3 bases, and 7 bases stayed unmatched. The germline gives CDR1 DFQATT, CDR2 SNEGSKA (reference sequence). CDR3 length equals 16 residues. The CDR3 nucleotides read TGCAGTGCTAGAGTAATGACTAGCGGGAGAGACTACGAGCAGTACTTC. It yields the protein CSARVMTSGRDYEQYF.

This clonotype was seen at least ten times. The V and J genes are TRBV5-6 and TRBJ1-1, with D possibly matching TRBD1 (6 bases). Germline CDR1 and CDR2: SGHDT and YYEEEE. Trimming took off 4 bases at V and 2 bases at J, with 12 bases between the two ends. This CDR3 is 14 amino acids long. The CDR3: CASSPGHRNTEAFF. Here the CDR3 DNA reads TGTGCCAGCAGCCCGGGACACCGAAACACTGAAGCTTTCTTT.

The J gene is TRBJ2-7, the V gene TRBV10-2; weak D call: TRBD2 (6 bases). The CDR3 sequence is 16 residues long. V lost 6 bases to trimming and J lost 2 bases, with 20 bases between them. CDR1 and CDR2 (germline): WSHSY, SAAADI. The CDR3 protein is CASSHPHRGGPYEQYF. The CDR3 DNA follows: TGCGCCAGCAGCCATCCGCATCGGGGAGGACCCTACGAGCAGTACTTC.

The table lists this clonotype with a few counts. The chain is built from TRBV20-1 and TRBJ2-3; D is tentatively TRBD1 or TRBD2 (6 bases each). This CDR3 region has 15 residues. The germline CDR1 and CDR2 sequences are DFQATT and SNEGSKA (reference sequence). With 6 bases removed from V and 2 bases from J, the gap between germline ends came to 18 bases. The CDR3 nucleotides read TGCAGTGCGGGGGGACAACCCTCAATCACAGATACGCAGTATTTT. Its protein product is CSAGGQPSITDTQYF.

This clonotype showed up just once. This chain's CDR3 is CASSPPKGDSAIGYTF. The DNA of the CDR3 is TGTGCCAGCTCACCACCGAAGGGAGATTCGGCTATCGGCTACACCTTC. The chain couples TRBV18 to TRBJ1-2; no firm D call. This CDR3 is built from 16 residues. Trimming removed 0 bases from V and 8 bases from J, with 19 bases in between. Germline values: CDR1 KGHSH, CDR2 LQKENI. Combining the CDR3 with reference TRBV18 and TRBJ1-2 gives the whole variable domain NAGVMQNPRHLVRRRGQEARLRCSPMKGHSHVYWYRQLPEEGLKFMVYLQKENIIDESGMPKERFSAEFPKEGPSILRIQQVVRGDSAAYFCASSPPKGDSAIGYTFGSGTRLTVV.

This clonotype was found a few times. The chain uses TRBV5-1 and TRBJ2-2, with D perhaps TRBD2 (5 bases). Trimming took off 2 bases at V and 1 base at J, with 18 bases between the two ends. The germline V gene encodes CDR1 SGHRS and CDR2 YFSETQ. The CDR3 contains 18 residues. CDR3 sequence (DNA): TGCGCCAGCAGCTTCCCGGCTAGCCTAGCCCTGAACACCGGGGAGCTGTTTTTT. Translating gives CASSFPASLALNTGELFF.

In this sample, this clonotype turned up a few times. The V and J genes are TRBV24-1 and TRBJ2-2; the match to TRBD1 covers 7 bases. The CDR3 length is 16 residues. With V trimmed by 4 bases and J by 0 bases, 4 bases remained unmatched. CDR1 and CDR2 (germline): KGHDR, SFDVKD. In nucleotides, the CDR3 is TGTGCCACCAGTGAGACGGGACAGTCGAACACCGGGGAGCTGTTTTTT. This gives the protein CATSETGQSNTGELFF.